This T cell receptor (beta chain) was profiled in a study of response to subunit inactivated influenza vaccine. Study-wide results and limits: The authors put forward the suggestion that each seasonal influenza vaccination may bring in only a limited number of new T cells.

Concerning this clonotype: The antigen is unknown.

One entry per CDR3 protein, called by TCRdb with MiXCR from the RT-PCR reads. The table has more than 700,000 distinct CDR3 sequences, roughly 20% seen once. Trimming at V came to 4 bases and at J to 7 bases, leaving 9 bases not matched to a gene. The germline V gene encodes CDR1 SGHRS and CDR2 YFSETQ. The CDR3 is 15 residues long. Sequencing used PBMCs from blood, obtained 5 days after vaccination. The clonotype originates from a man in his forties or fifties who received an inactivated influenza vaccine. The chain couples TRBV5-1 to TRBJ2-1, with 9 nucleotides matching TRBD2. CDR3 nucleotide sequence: TGCGCCAGCAGCCCCAGCGGGGGGAGAACGAATGAGCAGTTCTTC. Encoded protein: CASSPSGGRTNEQFF.